This passage covers 20 T cell receptor beta chains from one sample sequenced in a study of shared clonotypes between healthy human individuals. Clones were read by immunoSEQ multiplex PCR, and TCRdb kept only the in-frame ones, dropping some. The sample holds some 980,000 clones, roughly 72% seen once. Specimen: memory CD4+ T cells sorted from blood. This sample's subset: CD45RA-negative fraction. These receptors came from a man between 18 and 29 years old in good health.

V usage is TRBV7-2 and J usage is TRBJ2-1; D may match TRBD1 or TRBD2 (6 bases each). Germline V gives CDR1 SGHTA, CDR2 FQGNSA. The CDR3 is 15 residues long. V was clipped by 1 base and J by 6 bases, with 13 bases between them. CDR3 residues: CASSLGRGVGNEQFF. The CDR3 DNA reads TGTGCCAGCAGCTTAGGAAGGGGGGTCGGCAATGAGCAGTTCTTC.

The chain has TRBV5-5 and TRBJ2-3; TRBD2 aligns across 13 bases. V was clipped by 6 bases and J by 7 bases; unmatched bases: 17. Germline V gene data show CDR1 as SGHKS and CDR2 as YYEKEE (reference sequence). The CDR3 contains 18 residues. Here the CDR3 DNA reads TGTGCCAGCACCCGTACCATTACTAGCGGGGGGGCCAGGAATACGCAGTATTTT. Translation: CASTRTITSGGARNTQYF.

This clone was recorded once. This chain joins TRBV2 and TRBJ2-3; D uncertain. This CDR3 contains 14 residues. Trimming removed 8 bases at V and 2 bases at J, with 14 bases between. Looked up from germline, CDR1 is SNHLY and CDR2 is FYNNEI. CDR3 protein: CASGLSTFTDTQYF. The CDR3 DNA reads as TGTGCCAGCGGCCTTTCTACCTTCACAGATACGCAGTATTTT. Full variable domain (rest looked up from reference TRBV2 and TRBJ2-3): EPEVTQTPSHQVTQMGQEVILRCVPISNHLYFYWYRQILGQKVEFLVSFYNNEISEKSEIFDDQFSVERPDGSNFTLKIRSTKLEDSAMYFCASGLSTFTDTQYFGPGTRLTVL.

The chain combines TRBV2 with TRBJ2-5; the D is unclear. V was pared by 8 bases and J by 1 base, with 8 bases between. The length of the CDR3 is 12 residues. The germline gives CDR1 SNHLY, CDR2 FYNNEI. The CDR3 sequence is CASRVRQETQYF. The CDR3, as DNA: TGTGCCAGCCGCGTTCGCCAAGAGACCCAGTACTTC.

Remarks on this clone: At the DNA level, this CDR3 is encoded by other sequences in the same sample as well. J is TRBJ2-7 and V is TRBV19, with D perhaps TRBD1 or TRBD2 (5 bases each). The germline CDR1 and CDR2 sequences are LNHDA and SQIVND (reference sequence). The CDR3 loop spans 14 amino acids. The V gene lost 5 bases and the J gene lost 1 base, with 12 bases spanning the gap. The CDR3 coding sequence is TGTGCCAGTAGTCGCCGGGACGGTTCCTACGAGCAGTACTTC. It is translated as CASSRRDGSYEQYF.

This clone is a singleton in its sample. The V and J genes are TRBV9 and TRBJ2-7; D gene ambiguous. In germline, CDR1 is SGDLS, CDR2 YYNGEE. The CDR3 length is 13 residues. V lost 4 bases and J lost 7, with 15 bases in between. CDR3 nucleotide sequence: TGTGCCAGCAGCCCGACTCCGTTCGGGGAGCAGTACTTC. This sequence encodes CASSPTPFGEQYF.

This clone was detected a few times. This sample includes further DNA sequences coding for the same CDR3. V is TRBV20-1 and J is TRBJ1-1; D call uncertain. From germline, CDR1 is DFQATT and CDR2 SNEGSKA (reference sequence). The CDR3 has 11 amino acids. The V end lost 0 bases, the J end lost 2 bases, and 1 base lay between the germline ends. This CDR3 is CSARDNTEAFF. The CDR3 DNA reads as TGCAGTGCTAGAGACAACACTGAAGCTTTCTTT.

The chain carries TRBV7-2 and TRBJ1-1; 8 positions agree with TRBD1. The CDR3 is 14 residues long. V gave up 4 bases and J gave up 2 bases; unmatched junction bases: 3. Germline lookup yields CDR1 SGHTA and CDR2 FQGNSA. The CDR3 bases are TGTGCCAGCAGCTCGCAGGGGGCCAACACTGAAGCTTTCTTT. Translation: CASSSQGANTEAFF.

This chain joins TRBV5-4 and TRBJ2-1, with 8 positions matching TRBD1. V trimming: 2 bases; J trimming: 1 base; junction bases outside the gene matches: 5. CDR1 and CDR2 (germline): SGHNT, YYREEE (reference sequence). CDR3 size: 16 residues. The CDR3 DNA sequence: TGTGCCAGCAGCTTCGGACAGGGCACGTCCTACAATGAGCAGTTCTTC. Translation: CASSFGQGTSYNEQFF.

Many counts were recorded for this clone. V is TRBV6-5 and J is TRBJ2-7; 7 bases align to TRBD1. V trimming: 3 bases; J trimming: 0 bases; junction bases outside the gene matches: 5. The CDR3 is made up of 15 amino acids. Germline V gives CDR1 MNHEY, CDR2 SVGAGI. This CDR3 is CASSYGQDHSYEQYF. The CDR3 region has the DNA TGTGCCAGCAGTTATGGACAGGACCACTCCTACGAGCAGTACTTC.

This chain uses TRBV7-2 with TRBJ2-6; D is unclear. This CDR3 contains 16 residues. The V gene's germline CDR1 is SGHTA and CDR2 FQGNSA. Trimming removed 2 bases from V and 0 bases from J, with 8 bases in between. CDR3 bases: TGTGCCAGCAGCTTAAATACGGACTCTGGGGCCAACGTCCTGACTTTC. The encoded protein is CASSLNTDSGANVLTF.

This clone was detected many times. This chain uses TRBV7-8 with TRBJ2-7; the match to TRBD1 covers 9 bases. Per the germline V gene, CDR1 is SGHVS and CDR2 is FQNEAQ. CDR3 size: 15 residues. The trim removed 1 base at V and 5 bases at J, leaving 6 bases unmatched. The CDR3: CASSLVRGQGHEQYF. CDR3 nucleotide sequence: TGTGCCAGCAGCTTAGTACGGGGACAGGGCCACGAGCAGTACTTC.

This sequence joins TRBV4-1 and TRBJ2-1, with D perhaps TRBD2 (7 bases). V was pared by 1 base and J by 9 bases, with 22 bases between. The CDR3 totals 17 residues. From germline, CDR1 is MGHRA and CDR2 YSYEKL. The CDR3 region is CASSQGGGRGKGGEQFF. The CDR3 nucleotides are TGCGCCAGCAGCCAAGGGGGGGGCAGGGGAAAAGGAGGTGAGCAGTTCTTC.

In its sample, this clone was seen many times. The J gene is TRBJ2-1, the V gene TRBV7-9; TRBD1 might be the D (6 bases). Germline loops: CDR1 SEHNR, CDR2 FQNEAQ (reference sequence). The CDR3 spans 16 residues. Trimming cost V 0 bases and J 8 bases, with 17 bases left between them. The CDR3 protein is CASSLALTGSPHEQFF. For the CDR3, the DNA is TGTGCCAGCAGCTTAGCGTTGACAGGATCTCCCCATGAGCAGTTCTTC.

The CDR3 is CASSRGPNTEAFF. CDR3 DNA sequence: TGTGCCAGCAGCCGCGGACCGAACACTGAAGCTTTCTTT. The rearrangement uses TRBV7-3 and TRBJ1-1; D remains ambiguous. The CDR3 covers 13 residues. CDR1 is SGHTA, CDR2 FQGTGA, per germline. Trimming cost V 5 bases and J 1 base, with 8 bases left between them.

V is TRBV5-1 and J is TRBJ2-3; TRBD1 is a possible D gene (5 bases). The CDR3 is 15 residues long. V lost 0 bases and J 5 bases, leaving 13 bases between the germline ends. The germline CDR1 and CDR2 sequences are SGHRS and YFSETQ. The CDR3 spells CASSLVRLTGDTQYF. In nucleotides, the CDR3 is TGCGCCAGCAGCTTGGTTCGCTTAACAGGAGATACGCAGTATTTT. Together with reference TRBV5-1 and TRBJ2-3, the CDR3 gives the full variable domain: KAGVTQTPRYLIKTRGQQVTLSCSPISGHRSVSWYQQTPGQGLQFLFEYFSETQRNKGNFPGRFSGRQFSNSRSEMNVSTLELGDSALYLCASSLVRLTGDTQYFGPGTRLTVL.

The chain joins TRBV7-2 to TRBJ2-3; D is possibly TRBD1 or TRBD2 (5 bases each). Looked up from germline, CDR1 is SGHTA and CDR2 is FQGNSA. The V end was cut by 1 base, the J end by 3 bases, with 11 bases between. This CDR3 comprises 15 residues. CDR3 sequence: CASSLGLGRTDTQYF. The CDR3 coding sequence is TGTGCCAGCAGCTTAGGACTGGGACGGACAGATACGCAGTATTTT.

The chain couples TRBV6-6 to TRBJ2-4; D unresolved. CDR3 length: 12 residues. Germline V gives CDR1 MNHNY, CDR2 SVGAGI (reference sequence). V was trimmed by 5 bases and J by 7 bases, leaving 9 bases between them. This chain's CDR3 is CASSNDGNIQYF. In DNA form, the CDR3 reads TGTGCCAGCAGTAACGATGGGAACATTCAGTACTTC.

The chain couples TRBV5-1 to TRBJ2-3, with D possibly TRBD2 on 6 matching bases. Trimming cost V 6 bases and J 5 bases, with 13 bases left between them. Germline V CDR1 and CDR2: SGHRS, YFSETQ. This CDR3 region has 13 residues. The CDR3 sequence is CASKRQGGDTQYF. In DNA form, the CDR3 reads TGCGCCAGCAAAAGGCAGGGAGGAGATACGCAGTATTTT.

The CDR3 region has the DNA TGTGCCATAAATCGGGCCGCGAACACCGGGGAGCTGTTTTTT. Amino acid sequence: CAINRAANTGELFF. The chain joins TRBV10-3 to TRBJ2-2; the D is unclear. The CDR3 consists of 14 residues. CDR1 ENHRY and CDR2 SYGVKD come from the germline V gene. V lost 9 bases to trimming and J lost 0 bases, with 11 bases between them.